The 20 T cell receptor beta chains below come from one sample, sequenced in a study of shared clonotypes between healthy human individuals. The method was immunoSEQ multiplex PCR; TCRdb's version includes in-frame clones alone and lacks a portion of them. The table includes approximately 980,000 clones, around 80% detected once. Sequencing input: memory CD4+ T cells sorted from blood. Subset reported: CD45RA-negative fraction. The receptors originated from a man aged 18 to 30 in good health.

This chain uses TRBV6-1 with TRBJ1-6; 7 nucleotides agree with TRBD1. CDR3 size: 14 residues. Germline CDR1 is MNHNS and CDR2 is SASEGT. V was clipped by 2 bases and J by 9 bases; unmatched bases: 4. The CDR3 loop is CASSEQGEGSPLHF. The CDR3, as DNA: TGTGCCAGCAGTGAACAGGGGGAAGGTTCACCCCTCCACTTT.

The chain employs TRBV2 and TRBJ1-2; D perhaps matches TRBD1 (6 bases). CDR3 length equals 16 residues. The V gene lost 3 bases and the J gene lost 7 bases, with 21 bases spanning the gap. Germline-derived CDR1 and CDR2 are SNHLY and FYNNEI. CDR3 DNA: TGTGCCAGCAGTGACTTCTCCAGGGGAGACAGTAGTGGCTACACCTTC. It encodes CASSDFSRGDSSGYTF.

V usage is TRBV2 and J usage is TRBJ1-2; D is uncertain. Germline V gene sequence: CDR1 SNHLY, CDR2 FYNNEI. Trimming pared 3 bases from V and 10 bases from J, leaving 15 bases between. This CDR3 has 13 residues. The CDR3 protein is CASSEHPSDPYTF. CDR3 DNA sequence: TGTGCCAGCAGTGAGCACCCGTCTGACCCCTACACCTTC.

This clone was found a few times. This likely traces to a read error, being one base from a far larger clone. The chain has TRBV7-9 and TRBJ1-1; tentative D call: TRBD1 (5 bases). The length of the CDR3 is 13 residues. V lost 8 bases to trimming and J lost 1 base, with 11 bases between them. The germline gives CDR1 SEHNR, CDR2 FQNEAQ (reference sequence). The CDR3 spells CASRLDRNTEAFF. Written as DNA, the CDR3 is TGTGCCAGCCGACTAGACAGGAACACTGAAGCTTTCTTT.

This rearrangement joins TRBV11-2 to TRBJ1-1; no firm D call. Trimming removed 5 bases from V and 3 bases from J, with 7 bases in between. CDR3 length: 12 amino acids. Looked up from germline, CDR1 is SGHAT and CDR2 is FQNNGV. The CDR3 sequence is CASSLSYTEAFF. DNA for the CDR3: TGTGCCAGCAGCCTAAGTTACACTGAAGCTTTCTTT.

The CDR3 sequence: CASISENYGYTF. CDR3 in DNA: TGCGCCAGCATTTCCGAAAACTATGGCTACACCTTC. The chain recombines TRBV5-1 with TRBJ1-2; D is unclear. The V end lost 6 bases, the J end lost 2 bases, and 8 bases lay between the germline ends. CDR3 length: 12 residues. Germline CDR1 is SGHRS and CDR2 is YFSETQ.

This chain joins TRBV12-2 and TRBJ1-5. TRBV12-2 is flagged as a pseudogene. CDR3 length equals 13 residues. CDR3 sequence reads: CGRRQVRNQPQHF. In DNA, the CDR3 is TGTGGGAGACGGCAGGTTCGCAATCAGCCCCAGCATTTT.

The chain recombines TRBV4-1 with TRBJ2-7; 8 nucleotides agree with TRBD2. CDR1 and CDR2 from the germline V gene are MGHRA and YSYEKL. J was trimmed by 0 bases and V by 1 base; bases with no gene match: 2. This CDR3 has 15 residues. CDR3 nucleotides: TGCGCCAGCAGCCAAGCGGGAGGGCCCTCCTACGAGCAGTACTTC. Amino acids: CASSQAGGPSYEQYF.

This clone was counted once. The J gene is TRBJ2-7, the V gene TRBV5-1; D tentatively fits TRBD1 or TRBD2 (5 bases each). Trimming pared 0 bases from V and 3 bases from J, leaving 13 bases between. Per the germline V gene, CDR1 is SGHRS and CDR2 is YFSETQ. The CDR3 runs to 15 residues. This CDR3 is CASSLGGSQDYEQYF. The CDR3 nucleotides are TGCGCCAGCAGCTTGGGGGGGTCCCAGGACTACGAGCAGTACTTC.

The CDR3 DNA reads as TGTGCCAGCAGTTTACAGATAGTACCCGGGGAGCTGTTTTTT. Translated: CASSLQIVPGELFF. The V gene is TRBV2, the J gene TRBJ2-2; D call uncertain. V shed 5 bases and J shed 6 bases, with 13 bases lying between them. Germline CDR1 and CDR2: SNHLY and FYNNEI. The CDR3 consists of 14 residues.

The J gene is TRBJ2-3, the V gene TRBV30, with 7 bases lining up with TRBD2. CDR3 size: 17 residues. V was clipped by 0 bases and J by 0 bases; unmatched bases: 9. From germline, CDR1 is GTSNPN and CDR2 SVGIG (reference sequence). CDR3 nucleotides: TGTGCCTGGAGTGTAGGCGGCGCTAGCGGTAGCACAGATACGCAGTATTTT. It is translated as CAWSVGGASGSTDTQYF.

The genes are TRBV19 and TRBJ2-6; 7 bases match TRBD1. V shed 6 bases and J 0 bases; nucleotides not matched to a gene: 11. This CDR3 region has 18 residues. The germline V gene encodes CDR1 LNHDA and CDR2 SQIVND (reference sequence). CDR3 coding DNA: TGTGCCAGTAGAAGAGTGAGACAGGGTAGCTCTGGGGCCAACGTCCTGACTTTC. Protein product: CASRRVRQGSSGANVLTF.

The rearrangement links TRBV6-6 to TRBJ1-1; 8 positions agree with TRBD1. Losses at the gene ends were 8 bases for V and 1 base for J; bases not matched to a gene: 6. CDR1 and CDR2 (germline): MNHNY, SVGAGI (reference sequence). The CDR3 is 14 residues long. In nucleotides, the CDR3 is TGTGCCAGCGGCCGGGACAGGAGGAACACTGAAGCTTTCTTT. Protein: CASGRDRRNTEAFF.

The chain employs TRBV2 and TRBJ2-5; tentatively, D is TRBD2 (6 bases). Germline V gene sequence: CDR1 SNHLY, CDR2 FYNNEI. V lost 6 bases to trimming and J lost 2 bases, with 19 bases between them. The CDR3 consists of 16 residues. The CDR3 bases are TGTGCCAGCAGGGAGGGGCCAAAACTAATACAAGAGACCCAGTACTTC. This encodes CASREGPKLIQETQYF.

This clone was seen just once. This chain uses TRBV6-5 with TRBJ2-5; maybe TRBD1 (6 bases). V lost 6 bases and J lost 1, with 12 bases in between. Germline CDR1 and CDR2: MNHEY and SVGAGI. The CDR3 runs to 14 residues. The CDR3: CASRSGTPQETQYF. CDR3 DNA sequence: TGTGCCAGCAGGTCCGGGACACCCCAAGAGACCCAGTACTTC.

The rearrangement uses TRBV19 and TRBJ1-6; no definite D call. The CDR3 is 16 residues long. Between the trimmed V and J ends, which lost 5 bases and 3 bases, there was a span of 14 bases. Germline assignment: CDR1 LNHDA and CDR2 SQIVND (reference sequence). The CDR3 region has the DNA TGTGCCAGTAGTGTGGGAGCTGGGATCTATAATTCACCCCTCCACTTT. This encodes CASSVGAGIYNSPLHF.

V and J are TRBV7-8 and TRBJ1-4; no definite D call. Germline V lookup: CDR1 SGHVS, CDR2 FQNEAQ. Trimming cost V 4 bases and J 8 bases, with 17 bases left between them. CDR3 size: 15 residues. In DNA form, the CDR3 reads TGTGCCAGCAGCTACTCCGACGCATTTGGGGAAAAACTGTTTTTT. This codes for CASSYSDAFGEKLFF.

DNA of the CDR3: TGTGCCACTAAGATCCGAGGGACGGGGAGCACTGAAGCTTTCTTT. Translation gives CATKIRGTGSTEAFF. The J gene is TRBJ1-1, the V gene TRBV6-5, with TRBD1 as a possible D gene (5 bases). CDR3 length: 15 amino acids. Trimming stripped 10 bases from V and 4 bases from J, with 22 bases between. Germline V CDR1 and CDR2: MNHEY, SVGAGI.

The chain has TRBV9 and TRBJ2-2, with TRBD2 matching over 9 bases. Per the germline V gene, CDR1 is SGDLS and CDR2 is YYNGEE. There are 15 residues in the CDR3. V lost 3 bases and J lost 5; bases outside the gene matches: 5. The CDR3 loop is CASSASGGYTGELFF. In DNA form, the CDR3 reads TGTGCCAGCAGCGCAAGCGGGGGGTATACCGGGGAGCTGTTTTTT. The whole variable domain, filled in from reference TRBV9 and TRBJ2-2, reads DSGVTQTPKHLITATGQRVTLRCSPRSGDLSVYWYQQSLDQGLQFLIQYYNGEERAKGNILERFSAQQFPDLHSELNLSSLELGDSALYFCASSASGGYTGELFFGEGSRLTVL.

To note about this clone: Other DNA sequences in this specimen translate into the identical CDR3. The chain joins TRBV29-1 to TRBJ2-1; tentative D call: TRBD2 (5 bases). This CDR3 comprises 14 residues. Trimming removed 4 bases at V and 0 bases at J, with 10 bases between. Looked up from germline, CDR1 is SQVTM and CDR2 is ANQGSEA. The DNA for the CDR3 is TGCAGCGTTGCTAGCCAAAGCTCCTACAATGAGCAGTTCTTC. Its translation is CSVASQSSYNEQFF.